Listed below are T cell receptor beta chains from one sample, sequenced in a study of CD8+CD57+ T cells in acquired aplastic anemia. TCRdb fed the reads into MiXCR, producing one record per CDR3 protein. The repertoire holds hundreds of thousands of distinct CDR3 sequences, with under 40% as singletons. Material: sorted CD4+, CD8+, or CD8+CD57+ T cells (not recorded which) from PBMCs. The receptors originated from a human donor with aplastic anemia. Each CDR3 is given with its conserved first and last residue. Each record gives: D gene, J gene, clone size, V gene, CDR3 protein, CDR3 DNA. D genes are given only for firm matches. Some rows mark clone size as missing; the rest say once, few, many or name a class of expanded clone.

TRBD2 TRBJ2-7 . TRBV20-1 CSRLAGRNEQYF TGCAGTCGACTAGCGGGAAGGAACGAGCAGTACTTC
TRBD1 TRBJ1-1 few TRBV14 CASSEMRNRDRGNTEAFF TGTGCCAGCAGTGAAATGCGAAACCGGGACAGGGGGAACACTGAAGCTTTCTTT
. TRBJ1-1 many TRBV2 CASSDRGENRNFF TGTGCCAGCAGTGATCGCGGGGAGAACAGAAATTTCTTT
. TRBJ2-2 many TRBV25-1 CASSESATEYTGELFF TGTGCCAGCAGTGAATCGGCTACTGAATACACCGGGGAGCTGTTTTTT
. TRBJ2-5 . TRBV7-2 CASSLGQAQETQYF TGTGCCAGCAGCTTAGGGCAGGCGCAAGAGACCCAGTACTTC
. TRBJ2-3 many TRBV10-1 CASSSGPGADTQYF TGCGCCAGCAGTTCGGGACCTGGGGCGGATACGCAGTATTTT
. TRBJ2-6 few TRBV20-1 CSVPGGASSGANVLTF TGCAGTGTTCCCGGAGGGGCCTCCTCTGGGGCCAACGTCCTGACTTTC
. TRBJ1-1 once TRBV2 CASSWGQWWDTEAFF TGTGCCAGCAGTTGGGGGCAATGGTGGGACACTGAAGCTTTCTTT
TRBD1 TRBJ2-7 . TRBV10-3 CAIEDWDSYEQYF TGTGCCATCGAAGACTGGGACAGCTACGAGCAGTACTTC
. TRBJ1-3 few TRBV12-3/TRBV12-4 CASSRATDTIYF TGTGCCAGCAGTCGGGCTACGGACACCATATATTTT
TRBD2 TRBJ2-7 many TRBV7-8 CASSLPGLAGEYF TGTGCCAGCAGCTTGCCTGGACTAGCGGGGGAGTACTTC
TRBD1 TRBJ2-7 many TRBV19 CASSGTGYYEQYF TGTGCCAGTAGTGGGACAGGGTACTACGAGCAGTACTTC
. TRBJ1-3 . TRBV19 CPSNFRGLSGNTIYF TGTCCCAGTAATTTTCGGGGCCTCTCTGGAAACACCATATATTTT
TRBD1 TRBJ1-3 many TRBV20-1 CSAHRSGGGNTIYF TGCAGTGCCCACCGGTCAGGGGGTGGAAACACCATATATTTT
. TRBJ1-6 many TRBV2 CASVRGASPLHF TGTGCCAGCGTGAGAGGCGCTTCACCCCTCCACTTT
. TRBJ1-5 many TRBV7-9 CASSFGSGGNQPQHF TGTGCCAGCAGCTTCGGGTCAGGGGGCAATCAGCCCCAGCATTTT
TRBD2 TRBJ2-7 once TRBV12-3/TRBV12-4 CASSFSGGYPYEQYF TGTGCCAGCAGTTTTAGCGGGGGGTATCCCTACGAGCAGTACTTC
. TRBJ1-2 many TRBV11-2 CASSLVLSSRIGYGYTF TGTGCCAGCAGCTTAGTTCTCTCGAGCAGGATCGGCTATGGCTACACCTTC
. TRBJ2-3 . TRBV9 CASSAAISTDTQYF TGTGCCAGCAGCGCCGCCATTAGCACAGATACGCAGTATTTT
TRBD1 TRBJ1-2 . TRBV3-1 CASGRQGYGYTF TGTGCCAGCGGGAGACAGGGCTATGGCTACACCTTC
. TRBJ1-2 . TRBV7-3 CASSLAGYSDGYTF TGTGCCAGCAGCTTGGCAGGGTATTCGGATGGCTACACCTTC
TRBD1 TRBJ1-2 . TRBV5-6 CASSGNRGFGGYTF TGTGCCAGCAGCGGAAACAGGGGATTCGGAGGCTACACCTTC
. TRBJ1-4 many TRBV10-1 CASSPGLTGEKLFF TGCGCCAGCAGCCCAGGACTCACGGGTGAAAAACTGTTTTTT
TRBD2 TRBJ2-7 few TRBV4-2 CASSQDASGGSYEQYF TGTGCCAGCAGCCAAGACGCTAGCGGGGGCTCCTACGAGCAGTACTTC
. TRBJ1-1 many TRBV20-1 CSASTNTEAFF TGCAGTGCTAGCACGAACACTGAAGCTTTCTTT